This T cell receptor (beta chain) was sequenced for a study of cytomegalovirus exposure and HLA in healthy donors. The PCR had 60 Vbeta and 13 Jbeta primers. Sequencing was performed with immunoSEQ multiplex PCR; in TCRdb, only in-frame clones are kept and a portion is missing. This table holds about 150,000 clones, about three quarters found once. Sequencing was carried out using PBMCs. This TCR was recovered from a middle-aged man in good health and CMV-seropositive.

CDR3 in DNA: TGTGCCAGCAGTGGGCGGGGCTACGAGCAGTACTTC. The encoded protein is CASSGRGYEQYF. The J gene is TRBJ2-7, the V gene TRBV6-4, with D possibly TRBD2 on 6 matching bases. The CDR3 length is 12 residues. Germline V gives CDR1 MRHNA, CDR2 SNTAGT. V was pared by 4 bases and J by 3 bases, with 7 bases between.